These 18 T cell receptor beta chains were all obtained from the same sample, sequenced in a study of blood T cell repertoires in COVID-19. TCRdb keeps only in-frame clones here, not all; method: immunoSEQ multiplex PCR. The sample includes about 200,000 clones, 82% of them seen just once. Sequenced material: peripheral blood. These receptors came from an elderly woman with COVID-19, enrolled during active disease.

V and J are TRBV7-9 and TRBJ1-1; D is undetermined. The CDR3 is 12 residues long. CDR1 and CDR2 from the germline V gene are SEHNR and FQNEAQ (reference sequence). Trimming removed 1 base from V and 8 bases from J, with 8 bases in between. The CDR3 loop is CASSLGAGEAFF. CDR3 in DNA: TGTGCCAGCAGCTTAGGGGCCGGCGAAGCTTTCTTT.

The chain has TRBV5-1 and TRBJ1-1; TRBD1 might be the D (5 bases). In germline, CDR1 is SGHRS, CDR2 YFSETQ. The V end was cut by 4 bases, the J end by 3 bases, with 16 bases between. This CDR3 region has 15 residues. In DNA form, the CDR3 reads TGCGCCAGCAGCCCCGAGCCCCGGGGGTACACTGAAGCTTTCTTT. Its protein product is CASSPEPRGYTEAFF.

The chain combines TRBV7-3 with TRBJ1-2; no reliable D call. The CDR3 contains 14 residues. Germline CDR1 SGHTA, CDR2 FQGTGA. The V end lost 1 base, the J end lost 5 bases, and 11 bases lay between the germline ends. The CDR3, as DNA: TGTGCCAGCAGCTTAAACCCAGCTAGATATGGCTACACCTTC. As protein: CASSLNPARYGYTF. The variable domain in full, with the rest retrieved from reference TRBV7-3 and TRBJ1-2, is GAGVSQTPSNKVTEKGKYVELRCDPISGHTALYWYRQSLGQGPEFLIYFQGTGAADDSGLPNDRFFAVRPEGSVSTLKIQRTERGDSAVYLCASSLNPARYGYTFGSGTRLTVV.

The chain carries TRBV6-5 and TRBJ1-1; 7 positions match TRBD1. The CDR3 is 15 amino acids. CDR1 MNHEY and CDR2 SVGAGI come from the germline V gene. Unmatched junction bases numbered 13, after V lost 2 bases and J lost 10 bases. The CDR3 DNA follows: TGTGCCAGCAGTTACAGGGCCCAGGGGGGACACCCAGCTTTCTTT. Amino acid sequence: CASSYRAQGGHPAFF.

The genes are TRBV3-1 (or the pseudogene TRBV3-2) and TRBJ2-7, with 10 bases matching TRBD1. Germline-derived CDR1 and CDR2 are LGHDT and YNNKEL (reference sequence). The CDR3 loop spans 15 amino acids. With V trimmed by 2 bases and J by 4 bases, 5 bases remained unmatched. This CDR3 reads CASSQSTGGGYEQYF. Here the CDR3 DNA reads TGTGCCAGCAGCCAATCGACAGGGGGCGGGTACGAGCAGTACTTC.

The chain employs TRBV24-1 and TRBJ2-1, with TRBD1 identical over 11 bases. Germline lookup yields CDR1 KGHDR and CDR2 SFDVKD. This CDR3 comprises 16 residues. V dropped 2 bases and J dropped 6; count of bases not matched to a gene: 5. DNA for the CDR3: TGTGCCACCAGTGATTCCCTTGGGACAGGGGGCAATGAGCAGTTCTTC. Protein: CATSDSLGTGGNEQFF.

The rearrangement links TRBV30 to TRBJ1-3; perhaps TRBD1 as D (5 bases). Looked up from germline, CDR1 is GTSNPN and CDR2 is SVGIG (reference sequence). This CDR3 comprises 12 residues. V dropped 4 bases and J dropped 3 bases, with 7 bases sitting between them. This CDR3 is CAWTGGGNTIYF. CDR3 DNA sequence: TGTGCCTGGACGGGGGGTGGAAACACCATATATTTT.

The rearrangement uses TRBV7-6 and TRBJ2-2; 9 positions match TRBD2. The CDR3 length is 18 residues. V trimming: 1 base; J trimming: 7 bases; junction bases outside the gene matches: 13. CDR1 and CDR2 (germline): SGHVS, FNYEAQ. The CDR3 DNA reads as TGTGCCAGCAGCTTAGTTCCGTCCCGCGGGAGGGTCGGCGGGGAGCTGTTTTTT. Its translation is CASSLVPSRGRVGGELFF.

V usage is TRBV7-2 and J usage is TRBJ1-2; possible D gene TRBD1, 6 bases. V was clipped by 3 bases and J by 7 bases, with 15 bases between them. The CDR3 is made up of 14 amino acids. Germline V gene data show CDR1 as SGHTA and CDR2 as FQGNSA. The CDR3: CASSLWQGIGGYTF. The DNA of the CDR3 is TGTGCCAGCAGCTTGTGGCAGGGGATAGGTGGCTACACCTTC.

The chain is built from TRBV6-4 and TRBJ2-1; TRBD2 might be the D (5 bases). Per the germline V gene, CDR1 is MRHNA and CDR2 is SNTAGT. The CDR3 has 14 amino acids. V was clipped by 6 bases and J by 5 bases, with 14 bases between them. The CDR3 DNA reads TGTGCCAGCAGCCCCCTTAACGGGAACAATGAGCAGTTCTTC. This gives the protein CASSPLNGNNEQFF.

The V and J genes are TRBV2 and TRBJ1-5; 9 nucleotides align to TRBD1. J lost 6 bases, V lost 4 bases, and 10 bases had no gene match. The germline V gene has CDR1 SNHLY and CDR2 FYNNEI. The CDR3 loop spans 16 amino acids. The CDR3 spells CASSGYTGQGFQPQHF. In DNA form, the CDR3 reads TGTGCCAGCAGTGGGTATACGGGACAGGGTTTTCAGCCCCAGCATTTT.

This clone was picked up one time. The chain carries TRBV12-5 and TRBJ2-7; TRBD1 is a possible D gene (5 bases). The germline V and J ends were trimmed by 3 bases and 7 bases, with 10 bases remaining between them. Germline V gene lookup returns CDR1 LGHNT and CDR2 FRNRAP. The CDR3 loop spans 12 amino acids. In DNA form, the CDR3 reads TGTGCTAGTGGTTTCATAGGGGAAGAGCAGTACTTC. This translates into CASGFIGEEQYF.

This chain uses TRBV18 with TRBJ1-5; D possibly corresponds to TRBD1 (5 bases). The V gene lost 2 bases and the J gene lost 2 bases, with 10 bases spanning the gap. The germline V gene encodes CDR1 KGHSH and CDR2 LQKENI. The CDR3 extends over 15 amino acids. The CDR3 DNA is TGTGCCAGCTCACCAGGAGCGGGGGGCAATCAGCCCCAGCATTTT. Protein sequence: CASSPGAGGNQPQHF.

About this clone: At one boundary the junction diverges from the germline segment, which might be a read error. V is TRBV12-3 or TRBV12-4 and J is TRBJ1-2, with 7 bases fitting TRBD1. The CDR3 spans 11 residues. CDR3 region: CASSLGTADRF. The CDR3 nucleotides read TGTGCCAGCAGTTTAGGGACGGCGGACAGGTTC.

The rearrangement links TRBV6-6 to TRBJ2-7, with D perhaps TRBD1 (5 bases). Trimming removed 10 bases at V and 3 bases at J, with 10 bases between. Germline V CDR1 and CDR2: MNHNY, SVGAGI (reference sequence). The CDR3 is made up of 11 amino acids. CDR3 sequence: CATGQLYEQYF. CDR3 sequence (DNA): TGTGCCACCGGACAACTCTACGAGCAGTACTTC.

The rearrangement links TRBV19 to TRBJ1-5; 7 nucleotides agree with TRBD1. Trimming took 4 bases from V and 5 from J; bases not matched to a gene: 8. Germline-derived CDR1 and CDR2 are LNHDA and SQIVND (reference sequence). This CDR3 has 15 amino acids. The CDR3 spells CASSTPRDSYQPQHF. Here the CDR3 DNA reads TGTGCCAGTAGTACCCCCCGGGACAGCTATCAGCCCCAGCATTTT.

V and J are TRBV5-6 and TRBJ1-5; D is possibly TRBD1 (5 bases). Trimming left V 3 bases short and J 7 bases short, with 11 bases between. Per germline, CDR1 SGHDT and CDR2 YYEEEE. There are 13 residues in the CDR3. CDR3 protein: CASSWWGEQPQHF. The DNA for the CDR3 is TGTGCCAGCAGCTGGTGGGGCGAACAGCCCCAGCATTTT.

V usage is TRBV9 and J usage is TRBJ1-4; D might be TRBD1 (6 bases). V gave up 4 bases and J gave up 8 bases, with 18 bases separating them. This CDR3 has 15 amino acids. CDR1 and CDR2 from the germline V gene are SGDLS and YYNGEE. In nucleotides, the CDR3 is TGTGCCAGCAGCAGGAATACAGGGTTTGGGGAAAAACTGTTTTTT. Translation: CASSRNTGFGEKLFF.